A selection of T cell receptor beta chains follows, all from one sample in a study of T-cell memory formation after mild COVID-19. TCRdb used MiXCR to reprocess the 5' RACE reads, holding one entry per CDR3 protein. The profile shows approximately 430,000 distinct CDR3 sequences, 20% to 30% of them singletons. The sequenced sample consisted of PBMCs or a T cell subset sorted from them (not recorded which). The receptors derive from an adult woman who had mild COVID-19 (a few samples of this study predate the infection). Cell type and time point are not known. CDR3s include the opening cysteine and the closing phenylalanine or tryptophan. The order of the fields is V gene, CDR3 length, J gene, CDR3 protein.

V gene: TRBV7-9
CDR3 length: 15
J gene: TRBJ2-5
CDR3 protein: CASSPLAGGGETQYF

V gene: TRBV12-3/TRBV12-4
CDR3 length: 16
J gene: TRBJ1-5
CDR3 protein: CASSPRQGVGNQPQHF

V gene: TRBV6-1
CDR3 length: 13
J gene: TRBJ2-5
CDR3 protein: CASTRGVQETQYF

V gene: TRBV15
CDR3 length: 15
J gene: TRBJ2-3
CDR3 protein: CATSRGGGSTDTQYF

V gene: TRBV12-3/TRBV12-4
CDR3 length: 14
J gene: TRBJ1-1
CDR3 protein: CASSPTGVNTEAFF

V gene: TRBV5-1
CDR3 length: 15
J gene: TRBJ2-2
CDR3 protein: CASSFQLTGAGELFF

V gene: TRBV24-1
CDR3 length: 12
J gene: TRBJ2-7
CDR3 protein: CATSDLFYEQYF

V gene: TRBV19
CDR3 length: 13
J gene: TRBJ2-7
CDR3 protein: CASSPDRYYEQYF

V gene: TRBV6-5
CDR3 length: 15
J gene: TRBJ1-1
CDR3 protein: CASSYRGTAGSEAFF

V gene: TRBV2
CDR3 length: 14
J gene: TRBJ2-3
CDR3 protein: CASSVQRNTDTQYF

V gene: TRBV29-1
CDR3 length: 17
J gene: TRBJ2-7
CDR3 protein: CSVQQDQLAGVWNEQYF

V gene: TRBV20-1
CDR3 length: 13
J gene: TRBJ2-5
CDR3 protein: CSASGRFQETQYF

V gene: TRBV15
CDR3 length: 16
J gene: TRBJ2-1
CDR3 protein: CATSTGTSGGRDEQFF

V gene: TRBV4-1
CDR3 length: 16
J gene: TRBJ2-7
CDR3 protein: CASSQVRGPPPYEQYF

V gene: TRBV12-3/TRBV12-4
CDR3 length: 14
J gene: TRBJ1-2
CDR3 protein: CASSSSLRGYGYTF

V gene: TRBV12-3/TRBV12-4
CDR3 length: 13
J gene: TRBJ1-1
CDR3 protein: CANSASANTEAFF

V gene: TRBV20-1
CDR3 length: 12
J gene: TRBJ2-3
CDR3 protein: CSARVSRDTQYF

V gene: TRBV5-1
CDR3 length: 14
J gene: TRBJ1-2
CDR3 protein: CASSEGQRYYGYTF

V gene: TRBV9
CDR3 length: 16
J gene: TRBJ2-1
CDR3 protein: CASSSRADSSYNEQFF

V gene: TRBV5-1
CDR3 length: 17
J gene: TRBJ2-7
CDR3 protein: CASSPYLRTGGRDEQYF

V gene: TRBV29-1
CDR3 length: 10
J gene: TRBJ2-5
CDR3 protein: CSVETLFRYF

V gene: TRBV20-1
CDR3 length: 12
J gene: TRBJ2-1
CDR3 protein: CSARMRGAQQFF

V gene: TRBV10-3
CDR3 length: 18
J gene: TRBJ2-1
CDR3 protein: CAAATGTATLPTDNEQFF

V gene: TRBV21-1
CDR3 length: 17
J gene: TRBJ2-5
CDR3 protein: CASSKSLGGGPKETQYF

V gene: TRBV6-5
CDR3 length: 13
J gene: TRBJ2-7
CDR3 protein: CASTLAAGYEQYF

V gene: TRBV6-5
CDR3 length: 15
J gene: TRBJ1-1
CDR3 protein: CASSHNRGRGTEAFF

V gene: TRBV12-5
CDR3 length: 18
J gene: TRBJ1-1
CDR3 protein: CASGLVQGMGPMNTEAFF

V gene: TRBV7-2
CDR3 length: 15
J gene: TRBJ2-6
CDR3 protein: CASCSQPSGANVLTF

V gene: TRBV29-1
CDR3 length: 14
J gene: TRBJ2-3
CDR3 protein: CSAIGRRGWDTQYF

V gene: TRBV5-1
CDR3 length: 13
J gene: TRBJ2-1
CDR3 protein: CASSLSGIYEQFF

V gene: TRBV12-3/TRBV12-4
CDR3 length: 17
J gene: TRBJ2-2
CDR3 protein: CASSSRTSGRPTGELFF

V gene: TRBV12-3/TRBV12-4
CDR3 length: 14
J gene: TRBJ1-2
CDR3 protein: CASSWGRGVYGYTF

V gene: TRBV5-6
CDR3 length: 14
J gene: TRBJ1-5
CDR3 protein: CASSLDATGGPQHF

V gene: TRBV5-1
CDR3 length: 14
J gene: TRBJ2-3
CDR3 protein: CASSLASDTDTQYF

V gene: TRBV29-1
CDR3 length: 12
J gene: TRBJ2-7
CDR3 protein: CSAKTGPYEQYF

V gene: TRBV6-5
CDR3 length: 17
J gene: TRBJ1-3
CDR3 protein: CASRYGTGTASGNTIYF

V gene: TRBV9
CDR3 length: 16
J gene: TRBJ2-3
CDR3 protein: CASSPGRGVDTDTQYF

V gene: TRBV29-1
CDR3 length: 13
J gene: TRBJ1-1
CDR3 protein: CSVVSQRDTEAFF

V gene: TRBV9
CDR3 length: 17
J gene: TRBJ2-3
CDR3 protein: CASSVDDSGSWTDTQYF

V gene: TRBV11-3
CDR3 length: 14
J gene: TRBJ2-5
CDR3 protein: CASRAAAYQETQYF

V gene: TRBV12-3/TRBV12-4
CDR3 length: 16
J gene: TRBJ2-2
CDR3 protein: CASSGTSGVNTGELFF

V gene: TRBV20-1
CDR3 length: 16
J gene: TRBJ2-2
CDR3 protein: CSARGLTGGYTGELFF

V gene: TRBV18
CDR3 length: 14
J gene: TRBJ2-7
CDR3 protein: CASSLPGVGYEQYF

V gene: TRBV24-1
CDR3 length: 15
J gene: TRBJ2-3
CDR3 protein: CATSEGLLLSDTQYF

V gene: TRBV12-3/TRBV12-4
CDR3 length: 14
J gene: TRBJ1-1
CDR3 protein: CASSLDIRNTEAFF

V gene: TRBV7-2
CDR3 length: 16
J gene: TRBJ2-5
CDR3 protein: CASSSYGVEGPETQYF

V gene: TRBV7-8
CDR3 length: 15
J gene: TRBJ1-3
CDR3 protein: CASSLLENSGNTIYF

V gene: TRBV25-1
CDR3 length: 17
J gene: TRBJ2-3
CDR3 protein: CASSPILRTGEADTQYF

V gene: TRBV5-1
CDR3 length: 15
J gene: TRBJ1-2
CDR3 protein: CASSGYSGIMVGYTF

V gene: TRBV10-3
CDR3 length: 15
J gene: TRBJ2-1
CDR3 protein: CAISEGQGRGNEQFF